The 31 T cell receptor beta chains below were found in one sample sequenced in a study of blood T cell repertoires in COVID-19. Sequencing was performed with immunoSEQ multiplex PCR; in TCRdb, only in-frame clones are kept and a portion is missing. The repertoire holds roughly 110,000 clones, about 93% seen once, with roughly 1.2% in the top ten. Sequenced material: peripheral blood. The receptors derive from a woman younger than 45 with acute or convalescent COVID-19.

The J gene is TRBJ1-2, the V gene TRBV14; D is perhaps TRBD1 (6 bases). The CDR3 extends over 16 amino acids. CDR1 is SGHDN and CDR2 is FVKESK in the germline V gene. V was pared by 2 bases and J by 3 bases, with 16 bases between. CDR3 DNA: TGTGCCAGCAGCCAACGGATGCAACAGGGCCACTATGGCTACACCTTC. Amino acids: CASSQRMQQGHYGYTF.

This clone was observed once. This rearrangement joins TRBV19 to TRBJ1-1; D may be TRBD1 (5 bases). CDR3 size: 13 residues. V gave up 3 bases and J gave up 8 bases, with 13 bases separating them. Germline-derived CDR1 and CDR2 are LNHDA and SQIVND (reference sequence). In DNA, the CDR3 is TGTGCCAGTAGTATGTGGGGGGAAGAAGAAGCTTTCTTT. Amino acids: CASSMWGEEEAFF.

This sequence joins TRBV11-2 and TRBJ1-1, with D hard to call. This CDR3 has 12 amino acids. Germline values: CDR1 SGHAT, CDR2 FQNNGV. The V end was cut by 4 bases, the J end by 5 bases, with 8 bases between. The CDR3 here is CASSSQWTEAFF. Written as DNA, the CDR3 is TGTGCCAGCAGCTCACAGTGGACTGAAGCTTTCTTT.

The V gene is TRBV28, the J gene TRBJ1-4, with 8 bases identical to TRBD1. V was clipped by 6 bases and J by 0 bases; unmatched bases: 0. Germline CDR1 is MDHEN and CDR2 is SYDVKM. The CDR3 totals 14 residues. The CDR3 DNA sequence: TGTGCCAGCAGACAGGGGGCAACTAATGAAAAACTGTTTTTT. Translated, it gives CASRQGATNEKLFF.

The CDR3 protein is CASSLRTGAPYEQYF. The CDR3 DNA reads TGTGCCAGCAGTCTAAGGACAGGGGCTCCCTACGAGCAGTACTTC. The chain combines TRBV28 with TRBJ2-7; TRBD1 matches 9 bases. The CDR3 spans 15 residues. Germline loops: CDR1 MDHEN, CDR2 SYDVKM. Germline trimming cut 5 bases from V and 2 bases from J; bases unmatched to any gene: 7.

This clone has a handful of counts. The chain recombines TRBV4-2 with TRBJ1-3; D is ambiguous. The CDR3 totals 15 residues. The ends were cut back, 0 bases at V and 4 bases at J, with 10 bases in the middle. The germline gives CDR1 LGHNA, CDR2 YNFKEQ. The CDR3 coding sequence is TGTGCCAGCAGCCAAGATTCGGGTTTGGGAAACACCATATATTTT. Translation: CASSQDSGLGNTIYF.

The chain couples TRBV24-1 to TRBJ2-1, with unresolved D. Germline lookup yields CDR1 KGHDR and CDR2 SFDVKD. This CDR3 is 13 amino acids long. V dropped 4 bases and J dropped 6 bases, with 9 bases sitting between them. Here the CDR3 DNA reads TGTGCCACCAGTGACCCCACAACCAATGAGCAGTTCTTC. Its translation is CATSDPTTNEQFF.

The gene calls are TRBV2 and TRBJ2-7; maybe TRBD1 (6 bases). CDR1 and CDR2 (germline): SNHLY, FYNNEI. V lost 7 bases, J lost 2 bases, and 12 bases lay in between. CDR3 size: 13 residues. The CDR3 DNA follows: TGTGCCAGCACCGGACAGATAACCTACGAGCAGTACTTC. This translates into CASTGQITYEQYF.

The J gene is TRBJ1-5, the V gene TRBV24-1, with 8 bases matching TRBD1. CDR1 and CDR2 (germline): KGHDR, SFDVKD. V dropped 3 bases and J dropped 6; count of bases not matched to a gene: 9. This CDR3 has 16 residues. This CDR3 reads CATSDGQTGEAQPQHF. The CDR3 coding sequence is TGTGCCACCAGTGATGGCCAGACAGGGGAGGCTCAGCCCCAGCATTTT.

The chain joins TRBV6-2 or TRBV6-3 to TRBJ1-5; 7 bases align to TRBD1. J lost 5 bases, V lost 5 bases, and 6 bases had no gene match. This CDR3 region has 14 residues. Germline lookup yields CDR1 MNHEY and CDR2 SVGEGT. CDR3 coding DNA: TGTGCCAGCAGTCCGTCAGGGGGGTATCAGCCCCAGCATTTT. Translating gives CASSPSGGYQPQHF.

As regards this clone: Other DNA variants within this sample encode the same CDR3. The CDR3 here is CASSLGGISNQPQHF. The CDR3 nucleotides are TGTGCCAGCAGTCTGGGAGGGATTAGCAATCAGCCCCAGCATTTT. V gene TRBV27 combines with J gene TRBJ1-5; unclear D gene. This CDR3 spans 15 amino acids. Per germline, CDR1 MNHEY and CDR2 SMNVEV (reference sequence). The V end was cut by 5 bases, the J end by 0 bases, with 11 bases between.

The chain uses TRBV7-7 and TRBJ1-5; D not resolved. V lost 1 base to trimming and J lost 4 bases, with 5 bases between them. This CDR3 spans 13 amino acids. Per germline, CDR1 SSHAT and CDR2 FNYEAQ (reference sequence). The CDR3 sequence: CASSLGENQPQHF. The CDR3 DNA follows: TGTGCCAGCAGCTTAGGAGAGAATCAGCCCCAGCATTTT.

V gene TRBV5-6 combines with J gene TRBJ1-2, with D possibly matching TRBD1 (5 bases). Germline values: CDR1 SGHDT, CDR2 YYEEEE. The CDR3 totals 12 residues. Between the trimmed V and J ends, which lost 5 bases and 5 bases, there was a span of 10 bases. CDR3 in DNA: TGTGCCAGCAGTACAGGCGAATATGGCTACACCTTC. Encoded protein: CASSTGEYGYTF.

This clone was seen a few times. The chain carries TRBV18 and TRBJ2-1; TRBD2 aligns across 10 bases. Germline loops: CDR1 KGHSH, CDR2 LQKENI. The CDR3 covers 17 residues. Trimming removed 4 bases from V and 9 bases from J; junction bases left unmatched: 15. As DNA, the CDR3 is TGTGCCAGCTCACTCAGAAGCCTTAGCGGGGGGCCCCGTGAGCAGTTCTTC. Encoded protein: CASSLRSLSGGPREQFF.

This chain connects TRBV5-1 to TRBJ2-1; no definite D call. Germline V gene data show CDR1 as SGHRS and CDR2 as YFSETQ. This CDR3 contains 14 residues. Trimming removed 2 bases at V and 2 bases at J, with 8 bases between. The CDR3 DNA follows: TGCGCCAGCAGCTTCGACATAACCTACAATGAGCAGTTCTTC. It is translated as CASSFDITYNEQFF.

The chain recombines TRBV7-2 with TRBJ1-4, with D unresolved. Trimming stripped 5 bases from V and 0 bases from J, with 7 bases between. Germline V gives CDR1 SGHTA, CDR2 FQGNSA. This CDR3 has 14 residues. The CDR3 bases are TGTGCCAGCAGCCGTTATTCAACTAATGAAAAACTGTTTTTT. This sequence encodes CASSRYSTNEKLFF.

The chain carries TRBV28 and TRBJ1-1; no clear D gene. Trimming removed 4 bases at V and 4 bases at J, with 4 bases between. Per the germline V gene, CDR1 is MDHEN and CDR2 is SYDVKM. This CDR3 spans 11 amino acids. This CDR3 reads CASSWATEAFF. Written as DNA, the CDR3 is TGTGCCAGCAGTTGGGCCACTGAAGCTTTCTTT.

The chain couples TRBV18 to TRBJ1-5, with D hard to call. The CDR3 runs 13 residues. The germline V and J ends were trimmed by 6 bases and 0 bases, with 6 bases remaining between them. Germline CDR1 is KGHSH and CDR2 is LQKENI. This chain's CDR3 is CASSTSSNQPQHF. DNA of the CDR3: TGTGCCAGCTCCACAAGTAGCAATCAGCCCCAGCATTTT.

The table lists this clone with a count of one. The CDR3 is CASDTSYGQPQHF. The DNA for the CDR3 is TGTGCCAGTGACACCTCATACGGTCAGCCCCAGCATTTT. The chain joins TRBV19 to TRBJ1-5; D is ambiguous. This CDR3 has 13 residues. Germline CDR1 reads LNHDA; CDR2 reads SQIVND (reference sequence). Trimming took 8 bases from V and 6 from J, leaving 14 bases between them.

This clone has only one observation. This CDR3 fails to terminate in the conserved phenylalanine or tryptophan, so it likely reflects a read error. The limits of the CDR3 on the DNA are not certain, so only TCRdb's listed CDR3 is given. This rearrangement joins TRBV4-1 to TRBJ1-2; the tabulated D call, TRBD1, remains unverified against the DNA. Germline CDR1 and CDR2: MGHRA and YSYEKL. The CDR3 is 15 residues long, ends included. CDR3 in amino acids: CASSQLPGQGGLTTV.

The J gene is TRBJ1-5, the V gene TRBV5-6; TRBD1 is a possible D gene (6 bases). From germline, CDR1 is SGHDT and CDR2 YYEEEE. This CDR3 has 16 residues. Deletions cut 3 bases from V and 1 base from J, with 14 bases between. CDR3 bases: TGTGCCAGCAGCTCTACTCAGGGGCTGAGCAATCAGCCCCAGCATTTT. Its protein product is CASSSTQGLSNQPQHF. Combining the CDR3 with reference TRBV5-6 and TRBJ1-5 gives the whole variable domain DAGVTQSPTHLIKTRGQQVTLRCSPKSGHDTVSWYQQALGQGPQFIFQYYEEEERQRGNFPDRFSGHQFPNYSSELNVNALLLGDSALYLCASSSTQGLSNQPQHFGDGTRLSIL.

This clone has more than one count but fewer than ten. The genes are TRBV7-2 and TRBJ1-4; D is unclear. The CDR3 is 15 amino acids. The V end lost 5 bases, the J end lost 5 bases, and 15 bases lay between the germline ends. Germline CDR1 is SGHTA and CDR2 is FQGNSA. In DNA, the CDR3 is TGTGCCAGCAGCGACAACCCGGGAGGGAATGAAAAACTGTTTTTT. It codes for CASSDNPGGNEKLFF.

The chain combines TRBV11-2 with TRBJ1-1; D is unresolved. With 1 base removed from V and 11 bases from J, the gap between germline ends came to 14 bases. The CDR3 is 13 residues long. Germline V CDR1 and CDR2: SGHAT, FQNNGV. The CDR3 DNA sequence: TGTGCCAGCAGCTTAGCGGACGGGGTTAGGGCTTTCTTT. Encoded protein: CASSLADGVRAFF.

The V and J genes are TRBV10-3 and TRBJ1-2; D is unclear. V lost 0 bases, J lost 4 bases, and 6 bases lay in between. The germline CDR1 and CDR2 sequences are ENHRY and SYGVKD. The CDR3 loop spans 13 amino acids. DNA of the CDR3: TGTGCCATCAGTGAGTCGGACTTCTATGGCTACACCTTC. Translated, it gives CAISESDFYGYTF.

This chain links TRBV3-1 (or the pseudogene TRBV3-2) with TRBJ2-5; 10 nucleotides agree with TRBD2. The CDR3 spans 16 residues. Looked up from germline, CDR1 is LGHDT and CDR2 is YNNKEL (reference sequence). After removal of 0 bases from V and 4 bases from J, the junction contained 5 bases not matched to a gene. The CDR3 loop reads CASSQDCSGRPETQYF. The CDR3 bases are TGTGCCAGCAGCCAAGATTGTAGCGGGAGGCCAGAGACCCAGTACTTC.

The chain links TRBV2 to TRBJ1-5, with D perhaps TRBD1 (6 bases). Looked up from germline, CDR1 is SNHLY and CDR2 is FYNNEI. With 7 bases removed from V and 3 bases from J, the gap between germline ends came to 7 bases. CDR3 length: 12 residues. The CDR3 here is CASNRANQPQHF. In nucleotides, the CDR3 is TGTGCCAGCAACAGGGCCAATCAGCCCCAGCATTTT.

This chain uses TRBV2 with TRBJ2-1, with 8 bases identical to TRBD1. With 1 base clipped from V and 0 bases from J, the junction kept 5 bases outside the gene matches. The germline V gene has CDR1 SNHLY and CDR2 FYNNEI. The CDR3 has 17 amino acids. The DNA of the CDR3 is TGTGCCAGCAGTGAAGGGTCACAGGGGGGCTCCTACAATGAGCAGTTCTTC. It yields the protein CASSEGSQGGSYNEQFF.

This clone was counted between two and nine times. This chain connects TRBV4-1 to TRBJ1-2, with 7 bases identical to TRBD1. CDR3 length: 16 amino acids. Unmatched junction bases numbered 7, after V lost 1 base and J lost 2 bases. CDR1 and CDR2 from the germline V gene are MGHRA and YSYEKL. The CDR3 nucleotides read TGCGCCAGCAGCCAAGTGATGACAGGGACCAACTATGGCTACACCTTC. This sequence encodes CASSQVMTGTNYGYTF.

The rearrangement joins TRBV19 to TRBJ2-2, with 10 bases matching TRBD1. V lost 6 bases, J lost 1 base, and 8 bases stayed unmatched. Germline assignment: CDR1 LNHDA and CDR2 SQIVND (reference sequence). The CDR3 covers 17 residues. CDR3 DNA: TGTGCCAGTAGGCCGGGACAGGGGTTCTTGAACACCGGGGAGCTGTTTTTT. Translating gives CASRPGQGFLNTGELFF.

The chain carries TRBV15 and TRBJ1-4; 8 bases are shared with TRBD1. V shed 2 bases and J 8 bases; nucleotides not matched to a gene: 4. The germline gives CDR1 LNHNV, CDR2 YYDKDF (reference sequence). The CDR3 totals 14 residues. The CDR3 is CATSRSRQGEKLFF. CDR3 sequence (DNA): TGTGCCACCAGCAGATCAAGACAGGGGGAAAAACTGTTTTTT.

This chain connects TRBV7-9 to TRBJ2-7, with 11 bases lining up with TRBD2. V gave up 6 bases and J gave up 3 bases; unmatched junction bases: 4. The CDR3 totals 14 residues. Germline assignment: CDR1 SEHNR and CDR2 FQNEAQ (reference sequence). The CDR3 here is CASSYGTSGYEQYF. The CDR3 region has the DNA TGTGCCAGCAGTTATGGGACTAGCGGCTACGAGCAGTACTTC.